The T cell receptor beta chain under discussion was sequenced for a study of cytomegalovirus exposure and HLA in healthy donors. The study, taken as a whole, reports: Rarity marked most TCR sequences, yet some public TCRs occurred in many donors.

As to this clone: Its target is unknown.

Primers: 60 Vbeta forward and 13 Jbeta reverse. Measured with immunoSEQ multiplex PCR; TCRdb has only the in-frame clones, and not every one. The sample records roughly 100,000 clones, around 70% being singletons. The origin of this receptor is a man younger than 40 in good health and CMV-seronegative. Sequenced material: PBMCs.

CDR3 residues: CASSRTHLTRGNSNQPQHF. The CDR3 nucleotides are TGTGCCAGCAGCCGTACCCACCTGACAAGGGGGAATAGCAATCAGCCCCAGCATTTT. The V and J genes are TRBV7-8 and TRBJ1-5, with D perhaps matching TRBD1 (6 bases). V dropped 5 bases and J dropped 0 bases, with 23 bases sitting between them. The CDR3 totals 19 residues. Germline V lookup: CDR1 SGHVS, CDR2 FQNEAQ.